The 18 T cell receptor beta chains presented below share a single source sample, sequenced in a study of blood T cells in healthy people across ages. Using a J-beta primer mix together with a sample-barcoded 5' primer, a second PCR was run for roughly 6 to 12 cycles. Each CDR3 protein is one row after TCRdb ran MiXCR on the 5' RACE reads. The sample records about 1.4 million distinct CDR3 sequences, almost 60% being singletons. Sequenced: blood. These receptors came from a man younger than 35 in good health.

This clonotype showed up just a few times. This rearrangement joins TRBV4-1 to TRBJ2-3; the D is unclear. Germline V gene data show CDR1 as MGHRA and CDR2 as YSYEKL. V lost 2 bases and J 4 bases, leaving 13 bases between the germline ends. CDR3 length equals 15 residues. The CDR3 DNA reads TGCGCCAGCAGCCAAAGCAACCGACGGGCAGATACGCAGTATTTT. Amino acids: CASSQSNRRADTQYF.

CDR3 protein: CSANSAGAPRGSYEQYF. CDR3 bases: TGCAGTGCTAACTCTGCGGGGGCACCGAGGGGGTCCTACGAGCAGTACTTC. This chain joins TRBV20-1 and TRBJ2-7, with TRBD2 as a possible D gene (7 bases). This CDR3 has 17 residues. V was clipped by 4 bases and J by 1 base, with 23 bases between them. Germline CDR1 reads DFQATT; CDR2 reads SNEGSKA (reference sequence).

CDR3: CASSRAPSGQDGYTF. CDR3 DNA sequence: TGTGCCAGCTCTCGCGCACCGTCGGGACAGGATGGCTACACCTTC. The chain recombines TRBV18 with TRBJ1-2; TRBD1 aligns across 8 bases. The CDR3 is made up of 15 amino acids. CDR1 is KGHSH and CDR2 is LQKENI in the germline V gene. Trimming at V came to 6 bases and at J to 6 bases, leaving 12 bases not matched to a gene. Complete variable domain (other parts from reference TRBV18 and TRBJ1-2): NAGVMQNPRHLVRRRGQEARLRCSPMKGHSHVYWYRQLPEEGLKFMVYLQKENIIDESGMPKERFSAEFPKEGPSILRIQQVVRGDSAAYFCASSRAPSGQDGYTFGSGTRLTVV.

J is TRBJ1-1 and V is TRBV29-1; D unresolved. CDR1 and CDR2 from the germline V gene are SQVTM and ANQGSEA. Trimming took off 7 bases at V and 4 bases at J, with 19 bases between the two ends. The CDR3 length is 14 residues. The CDR3 spells CSAEGKLRGTEAFF. DNA for the CDR3: TGCAGCGCCGAAGGCAAGCTGCGAGGCACTGAAGCTTTCTTT.

This chain uses TRBV20-1 with TRBJ2-5, with D possibly matching TRBD2 (5 bases). This CDR3 contains 14 residues. Germline assignment: CDR1 DFQATT and CDR2 SNEGSKA (reference sequence). The V end lost 3 bases, the J end lost 5 bases, and 16 bases lay between the germline ends. CDR3 protein: CSASKEVYMETQYF. For the CDR3, the DNA is TGCAGTGCTAGTAAGGAGGTCTATATGGAGACCCAGTACTTC.

A remark on this clonotype: This may come from a read error, since a much larger clone is one base off. The chain employs TRBV2 and TRBJ1-2; no definite D call. The CDR3 spans 13 residues. CDR1 is SNHLY and CDR2 is FYNNEI in the germline V gene. Trimming pared 6 bases from V and 6 bases from J, leaving 14 bases between. The CDR3 is CASSCTYVDGYTF. For the CDR3, the DNA is TGTGCCAGCAGCTGTACCTACGTGGATGGCTACACCTTC. Variable domain in full (rest from reference TRBV2 and TRBJ1-2): EPEVTQTPSHQVTQMGQEVILRCVPISNHLYFYWYRQILGQKVEFLVSFYNNEISEKSEIFDDQFSVERPDGSNFTLKIRSTKLEDSAMYFCASSCTYVDGYTFGSGTRLTVV.

On this clonotype itself: The junction differs from germline at one of its ends, possibly a read error. The chain employs TRBV10-3 and TRBJ2-1; no clear D gene. This CDR3 region has 13 residues. The germline V gene has CDR1 ENHRY and CDR2 SYGVKD. This chain's CDR3 is CASSESIYNEQFF. DNA for the CDR3: TGTGCCAGCAGTGAGTCGATTTACAATGAGCAGTTCTTC.

The gene calls are TRBV20-1 and TRBJ2-5; TRBD1 is a possible D gene (6 bases). CDR3 length: 15 residues. Trimming took off 3 bases at V and 4 bases at J, with 18 bases between the two ends. CDR1 and CDR2 from the germline V gene are DFQATT and SNEGSKA (reference sequence). The CDR3 bases are TGCAGTGCTAGGAGTGCGGCTAGAGGGGGAGAGACCCAGTACTTC. It encodes CSARSAARGGETQYF.

CDR3 bases: TGTGCCAGCAGCCCCCTGATCATGGAGACCCAGTACTTC. Encoded protein: CASSPLIMETQYF. This chain links TRBV7-2 with TRBJ2-5; D not resolved. Trimming removed 5 bases from V and 5 bases from J, with 12 bases in between. Germline-derived CDR1 and CDR2 are SGHTA and FQGNSA. This CDR3 region has 13 residues.

The genes are TRBV7-9 and TRBJ2-1; unclear D gene. Trimming removed 5 bases at V and 7 bases at J, with 18 bases between. CDR1 and CDR2 (germline): SEHNR, FQNEAQ (reference sequence). The CDR3 covers 15 residues. DNA for the CDR3: TGTGCCAGCAGCCCCGGCCTTACCCCATGGAATGAGCAGTTCTTC. Residues: CASSPGLTPWNEQFF.

A few counts support this clonotype. The rearrangement joins TRBV20-1 to TRBJ2-1, with D uncertain. Germline V CDR1 and CDR2: DFQATT, SNEGSKA (reference sequence). V was cut by 7 bases and J by 5 bases, with 18 bases left in between. The CDR3 is 14 amino acids. CDR3 loop: CSVTRVGGHNEQFF. CDR3 nucleotide sequence: TGCAGTGTTACCCGGGTGGGCGGCCACAATGAGCAGTTCTTC.

V is TRBV4-1 and J is TRBJ2-3, with 8 bases lining up with TRBD2. The CDR3 spans 15 residues. The J segment lost 6 bases and the V segment lost 0 bases, leaving 5 bases of the junction unmatched. Germline CDR1 and CDR2: MGHRA and YSYEKL. This CDR3 reads CASSQDPGGGDTQYF. The CDR3 nucleotides read TGCGCCAGCAGCCAAGATCCGGGGGGGGGTGATACGCAGTATTTT.

The rearrangement uses TRBV14 and TRBJ1-2; D ambiguous. V was pared by 4 bases and J by 4 bases, with 16 bases between. The CDR3 spans 15 residues. CDR1 SGHDN and CDR2 FVKESK come from the germline V gene. The DNA for the CDR3 is TGTGCCAGCAGCCCGACCTCGGGAAATTCCTATGGCTACACCTTC. It yields the protein CASSPTSGNSYGYTF.

The rearrangement uses TRBV3-1 and TRBJ2-1; 7 positions agree with TRBD2. Germline loops: CDR1 LGHDT, CDR2 YNNKEL (reference sequence). This CDR3 is built from 14 residues. Losses at the gene ends were 4 bases for V and 6 bases for J; bases not matched to a gene: 6. CDR3 sequence: CASSPGRGVNEQFF. The CDR3 nucleotides are TGTGCCAGCAGCCCCGGACGGGGGGTCAATGAGCAGTTCTTC.

The chain links TRBV6-5 to TRBJ2-3, with 7 bases fitting TRBD2. Trimming removed 2 bases from V and 0 bases from J; junction bases left unmatched: 8. This CDR3 contains 17 residues. CDR1 and CDR2 (germline): MNHEY, SVGAGI. This CDR3 reads CASSYGSSGASTDTQYF. CDR3 nucleotide sequence: TGTGCCAGCAGTTACGGCTCTAGCGGAGCTAGCACAGATACGCAGTATTTT.

V and J are TRBV6-1 and TRBJ1-3; no clear D. The germline V and J ends were trimmed by 6 bases and 0 bases, with 12 bases remaining between them. Germline-derived CDR1 and CDR2 are MNHNS and SASEGT. The CDR3 runs 15 residues. The CDR3 loop reads CASRIKASSGNTIYF. CDR3 in DNA: TGTGCCAGCAGAATTAAGGCTAGCTCTGGAAACACCATATATTTT.

The chain couples TRBV13 to TRBJ2-5, with TRBD1 identical over 11 bases. Germline CDR1 PRHDT, CDR2 FYEKMQ (reference sequence). The junction had 6 bases not matched to a gene; V was cut back by 4 bases and J by 8 bases. The CDR3 has 14 residues. In DNA, the CDR3 is TGTGCCAGCAGCTCCCGGGACAGGGGGGCAACCCAGTACTTC. Amino acids: CASSSRDRGATQYF.

The chain recombines TRBV3-1 with TRBJ2-3; the D gene is possibly TRBD2 (6 bases). Trimming took off 1 base at V and 0 bases at J, with 14 bases between the two ends. Germline CDR1 and CDR2: LGHDT and YNNKEL (reference sequence). This CDR3 comprises 17 residues. The DNA of the CDR3 is TGTGCCAGCAGCCAAGTCCGGGACTGGCATAGCACAGATACGCAGTATTTT. Translation gives CASSQVRDWHSTDTQYF.